This T cell receptor (beta chain) was observed in a study of cytomegalovirus exposure and HLA in healthy donors. Findings of the study overall: About 90% or about 30% of the time was how often most TCR beta V segments were productive, according to an earlier analysis. It emerged from a later analysis that several of the most significant clusters appeared to be linked to common viral pathogens. Cytomegalovirus association was listed for about 150 TCR beta chains.

V was pared by 4 bases and J by 6 bases, with 22 bases between. Germline values: CDR1 SGHRS, CDR2 YFSETQ. The CDR3 runs to 16 residues. PCR employed 60 Vbeta and 13 Jbeta primers. TCRdb keeps only in-frame clones here, not all; method: immunoSEQ multiplex PCR. The data show 180,000 or so clones, 80% seen once. As to this clone: Antigen specificity is unknown.

The source of this sequence is a woman aged 30 to 39 in good health and CMV-seronegative. Sequenced material: PBMCs. The chain joins TRBV5-1 to TRBJ1-2; no definite D call. The CDR3 DNA follows: TGCGCCAGCAGCCCAGACCGACAAAATTGGCACGATGGCTACACCTTC. Residues: CASSPDRQNWHDGYTF.